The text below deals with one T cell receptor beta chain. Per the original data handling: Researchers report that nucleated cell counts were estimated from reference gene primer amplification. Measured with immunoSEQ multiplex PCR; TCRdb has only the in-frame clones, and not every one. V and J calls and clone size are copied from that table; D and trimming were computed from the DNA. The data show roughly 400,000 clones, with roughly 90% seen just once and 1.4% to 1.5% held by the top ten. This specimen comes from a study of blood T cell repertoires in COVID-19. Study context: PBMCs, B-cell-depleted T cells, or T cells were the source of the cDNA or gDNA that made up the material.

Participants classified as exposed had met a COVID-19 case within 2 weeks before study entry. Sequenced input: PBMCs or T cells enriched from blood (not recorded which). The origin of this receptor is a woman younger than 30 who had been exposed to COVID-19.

The CDR3 sequence: CASSLQGSTDTQYF. The CDR3 DNA follows: TGTGCCAGCAGTCTGCAGGGGAGTACAGATACGCAGTATTTT. The rearrangement uses TRBV28 and TRBJ2-3; D perhaps matches TRBD1 (6 bases). CDR1 MDHEN and CDR2 SYDVKM come from the germline V gene. V was clipped by 5 bases and J by 3 bases, with 12 bases between them. The CDR3 has 14 amino acids.